The 10 T cell receptor beta chains below come from one sample, sequenced in a study of regulatory T cells in long-lasting Graves disease. Time point specified: newly diagnosed GD, antithyroid drugs for less than 3 months. PBMC-derived RNA was used for the TCR library. Sequencing libraries for TCR beta were prepared with iRepertoire HTBI primers and Arm-PCR of CDR3 regions. TCRdb re-analysed the multiplex PCR reads in MiXCR, keeping a single row per CDR3 protein. The table includes 350,000 to 450,000 distinct CDR3 sequences, 14% to 15% detected once. The data also belong to a second study, concerning T cells in Graves' hyperthyroidism and ophthalmopathy.

This specimen was peripheral blood mononuclear cells (PBMCs), taken at new diagnosis, from a patient treated with antithyroid drugs. The origin of the receptors is a woman aged 30 to 39 with Graves disease.

This clonotype appeared many times. The chain couples TRBV20-1 to TRBJ2-7; unclear D gene. In germline, CDR1 is DFQATT, CDR2 SNEGSKA (reference sequence). This CDR3 comprises 10 residues. Trimming cost V 3 bases and J 3 bases, with 3 bases left between them. CDR3 coding DNA: TGCAGTGCTAGCCACTACGAGCAGTACTTC. Translation gives CSASHYEQYF.

This clonotype was detected many times. The gene calls are TRBV5-1 and TRBJ1-1; no firm D call. The CDR3 loop spans 14 amino acids. Trimming took 4 bases from V and 0 from J, leaving 10 bases between them. The V gene's germline CDR1 is SGHRS and CDR2 YFSETQ. The CDR3 reads CASSSTVMNTEAFF. For the CDR3, the DNA is TGCGCCAGCAGCAGTACCGTCATGAACACTGAAGCTTTCTTT.

The table lists this clonotype with many counts. This sequence joins TRBV7-3 and TRBJ2-3; 7 bases agree with TRBD2. The CDR3 contains 16 residues. Germline-derived CDR1 and CDR2 are SGHTA and FQGTGA. The J segment lost 2 bases and the V segment lost 5 bases, leaving 10 bases of the junction unmatched. CDR3 DNA sequence: TGTGCCAGCAGCCCCCAACCGGGACTATCCACAGATACGCAGTATTTT. Protein: CASSPQPGLSTDTQYF.

This clonotype has ten or more counts. The chain couples TRBV3-1 to TRBJ2-1; D remains unclear. Germline V gene data show CDR1 as LGHDT and CDR2 as YNNKEL (reference sequence). The CDR3 consists of 11 residues. V was clipped by 2 bases and J by 8 bases, with 4 bases between them. The CDR3, as DNA: TGTGCCAGCAGCCAATGGCATGAGCAGTTCTTC. Translation gives CASSQWHEQFF.

This clonotype occurred a few times. The V and J genes are TRBV10-3 and TRBJ1-5, with D possibly TRBD1 on 5 matching bases. The CDR3 totals 14 residues. Germline lookup yields CDR1 ENHRY and CDR2 SYGVKD. The V end was cut by 4 bases, the J end by 4 bases, with 11 bases between. The CDR3 reads CAISGNQGNQPQHF. The CDR3, as DNA: TGTGCCATCAGTGGAAATCAGGGAAATCAGCCCCAGCATTTT.

Remarks on this clonotype: This sequence may be a read error, since a much larger clone differs from it by one base. The rearrangement uses TRBV3-1 and TRBJ2-7, with 7 nucleotides matching TRBD1. CDR1 and CDR2 from the germline V gene are LGHDT and YNNKEL (reference sequence). This CDR3 region has 15 residues. CDR3 nucleotide sequence: TGTGCCAGCAGCCAAGTCGCGCAGGGGGAGTACGAGCAGTGCTTC. As protein: CASSQVAQGEYEQCF.

This clonotype was detected ten times or more. V gene TRBV5-1 combines with J gene TRBJ1-4; TRBD1 aligns across 8 bases. The J segment lost 5 bases and the V segment lost 4 bases, leaving 7 bases of the junction unmatched. Looked up from germline, CDR1 is SGHRS and CDR2 is YFSETQ. The CDR3 has 15 residues. The chain's CDR3 is CASSATGEENEKLFF. The CDR3 nucleotides are TGCGCCAGCAGCGCGACAGGGGAAGAAAATGAAAAACTGTTTTTT.

This clonotype has ten or more counts. The chain employs TRBV20-1 and TRBJ2-7; D assignment may be TRBD1 or TRBD2 (5 bases each). This CDR3 region has 14 residues. V shed 6 bases and J shed 0 bases, with 15 bases lying between them. The V gene's germline CDR1 is DFQATT and CDR2 SNEGSKA (reference sequence). CDR3 in DNA: TGCAGTGCCCAAAGCCCAGGGACCTCCTACGAGCAGTACTTC. Encoded protein: CSAQSPGTSYEQYF.

This clonotype has at least ten counts. This rearrangement joins TRBV30 to TRBJ1-5; D not certain. Trimming stripped 0 bases from V and 3 bases from J, with 3 bases between. This CDR3 comprises 12 residues. Germline CDR1 GTSNPN, CDR2 SVGIG (reference sequence). The CDR3 sequence is CAWSVPNQPQHF. For the CDR3, the DNA is TGTGCCTGGAGTGTACCCAATCAGCCCCAGCATTTT.

The V call is TRBV20-1, the J call TRBJ2-1, with D maybe TRBD1 (6 bases). Germline V gene sequence: CDR1 DFQATT, CDR2 SNEGSKA (reference sequence). V gave up 6 bases and J gave up 7 bases, with 19 bases separating them. This CDR3 has 14 residues. The DNA of the CDR3 is TGCAGTGCGGGGGCGTGGGCCGGAGGAAATGAGCAGTTCTTC. Translating it yields CSAGAWAGGNEQFF.